These 3 T cell receptor beta chains share one sample of origin, sequenced in a study of T cells in Graves' hyperthyroidism and ophthalmopathy. Researchers took RNA transcripts and amplified the TCR beta CDR3 regions from them. During a first-round RT-PCR of the TCR CDR3, the HTBI primer set was used. TCRdb reprocessed the multiplex PCR reads with MiXCR, giving one entry per CDR3 protein. The sample yields about 360,000 distinct CDR3 sequences, around 14% seen once. The sequencing sample was made of blood. These receptors were collected from a woman between 18 and 29 years old with Graves' hyperthyroidism.

This clonotype was counted many times. The chain has TRBV14 and TRBJ1-1, with unresolved D. V was pared by 5 bases and J by 0 bases, with 4 bases between. Per the germline V gene, CDR1 is SGHDN and CDR2 is FVKESK. This CDR3 region has 12 residues. The CDR3 DNA follows: TGTGCCAGCAGCGAGATGAACACTGAAGCTTTCTTT. Its protein product is CASSEMNTEAFF. The whole variable domain, remainder taken from reference TRBV14 and TRBJ1-1, is EAGVTQFPSHSVIEKGQTVTLRCDPISGHDNLYWYRRVMGKEIKFLLHFVKESKQDESGMPNNRFLAERTGGTYSTLKVQPAELEDSGVYFCASSEMNTEAFFGQGTRLTVV.

This clonotype was counted between two and nine times. A much bigger clone sits one base away, suggesting this may be a read error. V is TRBV28 and J is TRBJ1-5, with D perhaps TRBD1 (6 bases). CDR1 is MDHEN and CDR2 is SYDVKM in the germline V gene. The CDR3 runs to 15 residues. CDR3 region: CASTLGGASNQPQHF. The CDR3 nucleotides are TGTGCCAGCACTTTAGGGGGGGCGAGCAATCAGCCCCAGCATTTT.

This clonotype was observed many times. This chain joins TRBV2 and TRBJ2-7; 7 bases align to TRBD2. This CDR3 is built from 13 residues. J lost 2 bases, V lost 7 bases, and 5 bases had no gene match. The V gene's germline CDR1 is SNHLY and CDR2 FYNNEI. CDR3 sequence (DNA): TGTGCCAGCACCCTGGGACTAACCTACGAGCAGTACTTC. Translating it yields CASTLGLTYEQYF.